Sequencing of this TCR beta chain was carried out in a study of blood T cells in healthy people across ages. Study-level background: Capturing about one barcoded beta molecule per two T cells was achieved by template switching. Overall study findings and caveats: Getting older went along with TCR beta diversity per million T cells dropping roughly linearly. The diversity estimates, figures obtained from one million T cells, were considered underestimates.

The CDR3 has 16 amino acids. Germline V gives CDR1 SGHTA, CDR2 FQGNSA. V trimming: 5 bases; J trimming: 2 bases; junction bases outside the gene matches: 6. The authors ran a second PCR of roughly 6 to 12 cycles using a sample-barcoded 5' primer and a J-beta primer mix. Each CDR3 protein is one row after TCRdb ran MiXCR on the 5' RACE reads. Of 650,000 to 950,000 distinct CDR3 sequences in the sample, under 45% were seen once. Each of the donors had about 9.9 milliliters of peripheral blood drawn into EDTA-treated Vacutainer tubes. As concerns this clonotype: The antigen is undetermined.

This chain connects TRBV7-2 to TRBJ2-3; 11 nucleotides line up with TRBD2. The sample taken for sequencing was blood. This clonotype was sampled from a man between 60 and 75 years old in good health. CDR3 nucleotide sequence: TGTGCCAGCAGCCGTCCGACTAGCGGGGACACAGATACGCAGTATTTT. It is translated as CASSRPTSGDTDTQYF.